This is a list of T cell receptor beta chains from one sample in a study of blood T cell repertoires in COVID-19. Generated by immunoSEQ multiplex PCR, the TCRdb table keeps only in-frame clones and is missing some. The table records 200,000 to 300,000 clones, roughly 86% of them present only once. The sample was peripheral blood. These receptors all come from a woman aged 45-65 years with acute or convalescent COVID-19. Both conserved end residues are part of each CDR3. The order of the fields is J gene, CDR3 length, clone size, D gene, V gene, CDR3 protein, CDR3 DNA. D genes are given only for firm matches. The size field is filled for only some rows; it gives once, few, many or a size class.

TRBJ2-2,17,.,TRBD2,TRBV7-3,CASSWRTSGRAWGELFF,TGTGCCAGCAGCTGGAGAACTAGCGGGAGGGCCTGGGGGGAGCTGTTTTTT
TRBJ2-5,14,.,.,TRBV2,CASRHRVSRETQYF,TGTGCCAGCAGACACAGGGTATCGAGGGAGACCCAGTACTTC
TRBJ2-6,15,few,.,TRBV5-1,CASSLEGAGANVLTF,TGCGCCAGCAGCTTGGAGGGGGCTGGGGCCAACGTCCTGACTTTC
TRBJ2-3,14,.,.,TRBV6-2/TRBV6-3,CASSYRDSLPPQYF,TGTGCCAGCAGTTACCGGGACTCCCTTCCTCCGCAGTATTTT
TRBJ1-6,16,.,.,TRBV5-1,CASSWGTRNVPSPLHF,TGCGCCAGCAGCTGGGGGACAAGGAATGTGCCTTCACCCCTCCACTTT
TRBJ2-7,12,.,.,TRBV27,CASSWGTDEQYF,TGTGCCAGCAGTTGGGGGACTGACGAGCAGTACTTC
TRBJ2-5,17,.,TRBD2,TRBV5-1,CASSLQPGLGGGETQYF,TGCGCCAGCAGCTTGCAACCGGGACTAGGTGGAGGAGAGACCCAGTACTTC
TRBJ2-5,15,.,TRBD2,TRBV5-1,CASSLVAGGQETQYF,TGCGCCAGCAGCTTGGTAGCGGGAGGCCAAGAGACCCAGTACTTC
TRBJ2-1,14,.,TRBD1,TRBV5-1,CASAGQGAKGEQFF,TGCGCCAGCGCGGGACAGGGGGCAAAGGGTGAGCAGTTCTTC
TRBJ1-5,15,.,.,TRBV18,CASSPLRASNQPQHF,TGTGCCAGCTCACCTCTCAGGGCTAGCAATCAGCCCCAGCATTTT
TRBJ1-3,14,.,.,TRBV9,CASSEEAGGNTIYF,TGTGCCAGCAGCGAGGAAGCAGGTGGAAACACCATATATTTT
TRBJ1-3,19,.,.,TRBV10-3,CAISPWKARDTSSGNTIYF,TGTGCCATCAGCCCGTGGAAGGCCCGGGACACCAGCTCTGGAAACACCATATATTTT
TRBJ1-4,17,.,.,TRBV2,CASIENPRPATNEKLFF,TGTGCCAGCATCGAGAATCCCAGGCCTGCAACTAATGAAAAACTGTTTTTT
TRBJ2-2,15,.,.,TRBV20-1,CSASDRGTNTGELFF,TGCAGTGCTAGTGATCGCGGGACCAACACCGGGGAGCTGTTTTTT
TRBJ2-5,14,.,.,TRBV18,CASSPPMGGETQYF,TGTGCCAGCTCACCACCTATGGGCGGGGAGACCCAGTACTTC
TRBJ1-5,15,.,TRBD1,TRBV2,CASSEQGMGNQPQHF,TGTGCCAGCAGCGAACAGGGGATGGGCAATCAGCCCCAGCATTTT